This record looks at one T cell receptor beta chain sequence and its context. This clonotype was seen only a few times. Which antigen it targets is not known. Nothing much larger sits one base from this clone, and base qualities are not available. Libraries came from PCR. Sequencer: Illumina HiSeq 2500. Unique molecular identifiers were incorporated into TCR beta cDNA libraries to reduce PCR and sequencing biases. Per 1 to 10 million input T cells, some 500,000 cDNA molecules were obtained, such that each molecule approximated one T cell. The patient libraries were prepared and sequenced using the same protocol as the earlier healthy control dataset. Within a given batch, samples were prepared together, multiplexed and sequenced on the same HiSeq lane. As for how the authors treated the data: MIGEC was used to process the raw barcoded reads, and molecular identifier groups with only a single read were discarded before consensus assembly and CDR3 extraction. VDJtools was used for post-analysis of the clonotype tables, and diversity was normalized by down-sampling every dataset to the size of the smallest sample. To correct batch-related cross-sample contamination, repertoire overlap clustering matched CDR3 amino acid sequences but not nucleotide sequences. TCRdb reworked the public reads: Q25 trimming with fastp, MiXCR clone assembly, productive beta chains retained. Rows are combined by CDR3 protein, so each entry shows the most common genes and DNA. TCRdb's processing, not the study's, gives the V and J calls here. The sample table lists about 460,000 distinct CDR3 sequences, under 55% of them with a count of one. The ten most abundant clones make up roughly 12% of the sample.

This record comes from a study of post-analysis software for immune sequencing data (dated by TCRdb to the mid-2010s). Regarding the research as a whole: The recorded disease courses included relapsing-remitting, secondary progressive and progressive-relapsing multiple sclerosis, and some patients had no subtype annotation. Patient repertoires were compared against ten to twelve previously published healthy control repertoires from donors aged roughly 6 to 28 years. A subset of samples was prepared in parallel using single-end sample barcoding, then pooled and co-amplified after Illumina adapter ligation.

Overall study results and their limits: Compared with controls, multiple sclerosis patients had significantly lower normalized Chao1 diversity, a finding suggesting substantial peripheral T-cell clonal expansion. The multiple sclerosis patient group was slightly younger than the control group. Direct clustering with F measure showed strong co-clustering of samples prepared in the same batch, prompting a batch-effect correction.

To demonstrate the VDJtools post-analysis software, the study profiled TCR beta repertoires from the peripheral blood of about 13 young patients with multiple sclerosis. The multiple sclerosis patients were children and adolescents ranging in age from roughly 6 to 16 years. This receptor was identified in a girl aged 5-17 years with multiple sclerosis. The material sequenced was blood.

CDR3 reads: CASSVPRTALTRSTDTQYF. The sequenced DNA is TGTGCCAGCAGCGTACCCCGGACGGCTCTGACGCGAAGCACAGATACGCAGTATTTT. The chain links TRBV7-9 with TRBJ2-3, with no reliable assignment of the D segment. Counted from cysteine to phenylalanine, this CDR3 has 19 amino acids. The read is trimmed to its CDR3 DNA, 57 bases read in frame from base 1. V and J lose 5 bases and 0 bases, and a span of 24 bases separates them. CDR1 SEHNR and CDR2 FQNEAQ are derived from the germline V gene (reference sequence).